Listed here are 22 T cell receptor beta chains from one sample, sequenced in a study of OX40 agonist ivuxolimab in advanced cancers. Produced via immunoSEQ multiplex PCR; TCRdb's table is partial and in-frame only. The table lists some 50,000 clones, 80% to 90% of them singletons. Source: CD4+ or CD8+ T cells sorted from blood, taken in a trial of the OX40 agonist ivuxolimab. All receptors come from an adult with an advanced solid tumor such as melanoma, head and neck, liver or kidney cancer.

The CDR3 bases are TGTGCCAGCAGCTCCGGGACAGGGGGCTGGAGGCTTGATGGCTACACCTTC. This translates into CASSSGTGGWRLDGYTF. The J gene is TRBJ1-2, the V gene TRBV7-2; 12 nucleotides line up with TRBD1. This CDR3 is built from 17 residues. V lost 4 bases to trimming and J lost 6 bases; unmatched junction nucleotides: 12. Germline V CDR1 and CDR2: SGHTA, FQGNSA.

The V gene is TRBV9, the J gene TRBJ1-2; perhaps TRBD1 as D (5 bases). Germline CDR1 and CDR2: SGDLS and YYNGEE. The CDR3 has 15 residues. The V end was cut by 3 bases, the J end by 2 bases, with 14 bases between. CDR3 bases: TGTGCCAGCAGCGCCAGGGACGGAAAAAACTATGGCTACACCTTC. It specifies CASSARDGKNYGYTF. Based on the CDR3 plus reference TRBV9 and TRBJ1-2, the full variable domain is DSGVTQTPKHLITATGQRVTLRCSPRSGDLSVYWYQQSLDQGLQFLIQYYNGEERAKGNILERFSAQQFPDLHSELNLSSLELGDSALYFCASSARDGKNYGYTFGSGTRLTVV.

The CDR3 region is CASSYSGNGAEYV. CDR3 DNA: TGTGCCAGCAGTTACTCGGGGAATGGAGCAGAGTACGTC. The chain combines TRBV6-5 with TRBJ2-7; no definite D call. This CDR3 contains 13 residues. Deletions cut 0 bases from V and 11 bases from J, with 14 bases between. Germline V gene sequence: CDR1 MNHEY, CDR2 SVGAGI.

The gene calls are TRBV14 and TRBJ1-1; D gene uncertain. From germline, CDR1 is SGHDN and CDR2 FVKESK. The germline V and J ends were trimmed by 7 bases and 5 bases, with 14 bases remaining between them. The CDR3 sequence is 13 residues long. The DNA of the CDR3 is TGTGCCAGCACCCGCAGCCACCTGACTGAAGCTTTCTTT. Translation: CASTRSHLTEAFF.

V and J are TRBV7-8 and TRBJ2-7, with a weak D call TRBD1 (6 bases). CDR3 length: 13 residues. V lost 1 base and J lost 3, with 7 bases in between. Germline V lookup: CDR1 SGHVS, CDR2 FQNEAQ. This CDR3 is CASSLGGGYEQYF. CDR3 bases: TGTGCCAGCAGCTTAGGAGGGGGCTACGAGCAGTACTTC.

This chain uses TRBV19 with TRBJ2-7; 7 bases agree with TRBD1. CDR3 length equals 14 residues. CDR1 is LNHDA and CDR2 is SQIVND in the germline V gene (reference sequence). V trimming: 4 bases; J trimming: 0 bases; junction bases outside the gene matches: 3. CDR3: CASSTDRDSYEQYF. CDR3 nucleotide sequence: TGTGCCAGTAGTACTGACAGGGACTCCTACGAGCAGTACTTC.

This clone was seen only a few times. This chain connects TRBV5-6 to TRBJ2-3; TRBD2 agrees at 11 bases. J gave up 3 bases and V 4 bases, and 7 bases lay outside the gene matches. This CDR3 region has 16 residues. CDR1 and CDR2 from the germline V gene are SGHDT and YYEEEE. The CDR3 loop is CASSTVAGGPTDTQYF. In DNA, the CDR3 is TGTGCCAGCAGCACGGTAGCGGGAGGGCCTACAGATACGCAGTATTTT. The entire variable domain, with the rest obtained from reference TRBV5-6 and TRBJ2-3, is as follows: DAGVTQSPTHLIKTRGQQVTLRCSPKSGHDTVSWYQQALGQGPQFIFQYYEEEERQRGNFPDRFSGHQFPNYSSELNVNALLLGDSALYLCASSTVAGGPTDTQYFGPGTRLTVL.

The chain recombines TRBV19 with TRBJ1-2; D gene uncertain. The CDR3 is 13 residues long. Germline assignment: CDR1 LNHDA and CDR2 SQIVND (reference sequence). V was cut by 4 bases and J by 2 bases, with 8 bases left in between. CDR3 nucleotides: TGTGCCAGTAGTACCGGACCCAACTATGGCTACACCTTC. Encoded protein: CASSTGPNYGYTF. The full variable domain, its missing parts supplied by reference TRBV19 and TRBJ1-2, is DGGITQSPKYLFRKEGQNVTLSCEQNLNHDAMYWYRQDPGQGLRLIYYSQIVNDFQKGDIAEGYSVSREKKESFPLTVTSAQKNPTAFYLCASSTGPNYGYTFGSGTRLTVV.

The genes are TRBV9 and TRBJ2-3; the D is unclear. CDR3 length: 14 residues. The germline V and J ends were trimmed by 4 bases and 1 base, with 10 bases remaining between them. CDR1 is SGDLS, CDR2 YYNGEE, per germline. The CDR3 sequence: CASSLGRGTDTQYF. The CDR3, as DNA: TGTGCCAGCAGCTTAGGTCGGGGCACAGATACGCAGTATTTT.

This clone has only one observation. V is TRBV28 and J is TRBJ2-7; weak D call: TRBD2 (5 bases). V was trimmed by 2 bases and J by 5 bases, leaving 10 bases between them. The germline V gene has CDR1 MDHEN and CDR2 SYDVKM. The CDR3 is 13 residues long. CDR3 amino acids: CASSLSEGDEQYF. CDR3 bases: TGTGCCAGCAGTTTAAGCGAGGGCGACGAGCAGTACTTC.

The chain joins TRBV28 to TRBJ1-5, with D possibly TRBD1 on 6 matching bases. The CDR3 totals 13 residues. V was clipped by 5 bases and J by 7 bases, with 12 bases between them. Germline V gene lookup returns CDR1 MDHEN and CDR2 SYDVKM. CDR3 sequence reads: CASSPGVGQPQHF. In DNA form, the CDR3 reads TGTGCCAGCAGTCCAGGGGTTGGGCAGCCCCAGCATTTT.

The V gene is TRBV5-5, the J gene TRBJ1-5; D remains ambiguous. CDR3 length: 15 amino acids. Trimming cost V 4 bases and J 0 bases, with 11 bases left between them. Per the germline V gene, CDR1 is SGHKS and CDR2 is YYEKEE (reference sequence). DNA for the CDR3: TGTGCCAGCAGCCGGGGAGACTATAGCAATCAGCCCCAGCATTTT. It encodes CASSRGDYSNQPQHF.

The chain carries TRBV11-2 and TRBJ1-1; D uncertain. This CDR3 region has 12 residues. The V and J ends lost 1 base and 8 bases respectively, with 8 bases between them. The germline V gene encodes CDR1 SGHAT and CDR2 FQNNGV. The chain's CDR3 is CASSLGPWEAFF. In DNA, the CDR3 is TGTGCCAGCAGCTTAGGTCCGTGGGAAGCTTTCTTT.

The V gene is TRBV11-3, the J gene TRBJ2-2, with no clear D. Germline V lookup: CDR1 SGHNT, CDR2 YENEEA. V shed 6 bases and J shed 3 bases, with 8 bases lying between them. The CDR3 covers 13 residues. The CDR3 coding sequence is TGTGCCAGCAGTACCAGCCACACCGGGGAGCTGTTTTTT. Protein sequence: CASSTSHTGELFF.

The CDR3 loop reads CASSLDLGTGAHEQYV. The CDR3 bases are TGTGCCAGCAGCTTAGATCTAGGGACAGGGGCCCACGAGCAGTACGTC. This chain joins TRBV11-2 and TRBJ2-7, with 10 nucleotides matching TRBD1. V shed 0 bases, J shed 5 bases, and the junction held 7 bases outside the gene matches. CDR3 length: 16 amino acids. Germline V gene sequence: CDR1 SGHAT, CDR2 FQNNGV.

This clone was picked up one time. An end of the junction does not agree with germline; a read error may underlie this. This chain links TRBV4-2 with TRBJ1-1; TRBD1 agrees at 9 bases. The CDR3 runs to 14 residues. Germline loops: CDR1 LGHNA, CDR2 YNFKEQ. This chain's CDR3 is CASSLGTGNSEAFF. In DNA form, the CDR3 reads TGTGCCAGCAGCCTCGGGACAGGGAACTCTGAAGCTTTCTTT.

V is TRBV27 and J is TRBJ2-2; the D gene is possibly TRBD1 (7 bases). The CDR3 has 14 residues. Looked up from germline, CDR1 is MNHEY and CDR2 is SMNVEV (reference sequence). Trimming stripped 8 bases from V and 2 bases from J, with 12 bases between. The CDR3 spells CASSGGRNTGELFF. CDR3 DNA sequence: TGTGCCAGCTCAGGGGGGAGAAACACCGGGGAGCTGTTTTTT.

This clone has just one count. The chain is built from TRBV9 and TRBJ1-4; perhaps TRBD1 as D (5 bases). The length of the CDR3 is 15 residues. CDR1 is SGDLS, CDR2 YYNGEE, per germline. V lost 0 bases and J lost 5, with 11 bases in between. CDR3 DNA: TGTGCCAGCAGCGTAGGGGGAGGGGCCAATGAAAAACTGTTTTTT. Its translation: CASSVGGGANEKLFF.

DNA for the CDR3: TGTGCCTGGATGAAAGGGGGCAGTCCCTACGAGCAGTACTTC. It is translated as CAWMKGGSPYEQYF. The rearrangement joins TRBV30 to TRBJ2-7; the match to TRBD1 covers 7 bases. The CDR3 covers 14 residues. CDR1 GTSNPN and CDR2 SVGIG come from the germline V gene (reference sequence). V lost 4 bases, J lost 2 bases, and 8 bases stayed unmatched.

The rearrangement links TRBV6-5 to TRBJ1-3, with D uncertain. Germline V CDR1 and CDR2: MNHEY, SVGAGI. Trimming pared 6 bases from V and 8 bases from J, leaving 11 bases between. This CDR3 region has 12 residues. As DNA, the CDR3 is TGTGCCAGCAGCCAACAAGGAGACACCATATATTTT. Its translation: CASSQQGDTIYF.

This clone was counted between two and nine times. The CDR3 loop is CASSSQGGTGDQPQHF. CDR3 sequence (DNA): TGTGCCAGCAGCTCACAAGGAGGGACAGGGGATCAGCCCCAGCATTTT. The V gene is TRBV7-9, the J gene TRBJ1-5; 10 bases align to TRBD1. Trimming at V came to 4 bases and at J to 5 bases, leaving 8 bases not matched to a gene. This CDR3 contains 16 residues. Germline lookup yields CDR1 SEHNR and CDR2 FQNEAQ (reference sequence).

DNA for the CDR3: TGTGCCAGCAGCTTCCGGGAGAAAAACTACGAGCAGTACTTC. This translates into CASSFREKNYEQYF. The chain has TRBV7-9 and TRBJ2-7; D might be TRBD2 (6 bases). Germline V CDR1 and CDR2: SEHNR, FQNEAQ (reference sequence). Trimming cost V 3 bases and J 3 bases, with 12 bases left between them. The CDR3 has 14 amino acids.